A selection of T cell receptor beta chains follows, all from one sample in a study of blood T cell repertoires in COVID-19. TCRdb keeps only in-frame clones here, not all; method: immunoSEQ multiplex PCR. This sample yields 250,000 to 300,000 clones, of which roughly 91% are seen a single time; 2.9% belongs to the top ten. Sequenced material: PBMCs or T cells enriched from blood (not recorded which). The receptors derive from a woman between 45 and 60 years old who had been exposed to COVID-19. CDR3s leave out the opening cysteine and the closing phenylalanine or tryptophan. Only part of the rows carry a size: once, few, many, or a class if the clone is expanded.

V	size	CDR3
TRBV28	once	ASSFDLDAMNTEAF
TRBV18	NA	ASSPYGTGDGYT
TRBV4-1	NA	ASSTGLAGIYEQY
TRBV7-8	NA	ASSSLNAGGRTGELF
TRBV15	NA	ATSRDPGNSNQPQH
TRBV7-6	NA	ASSSRDRNTEAF
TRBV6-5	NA	ATSGTGNQPQH
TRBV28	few	ATRQGSRNEQF
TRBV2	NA	ASSEAIYEQY
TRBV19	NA	ASTSVRRSGNTIY
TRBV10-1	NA	ASRTRRAGEYGTQY
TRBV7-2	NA	ASSLGGGSHNSPLH
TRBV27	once	ASSSSVLAGGPVYEQY
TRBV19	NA	ASSDSGGSNQPQH
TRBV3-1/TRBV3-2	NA	ASSQLTSGRSGELF